Following are 19 T cell receptor beta chains from one sample sequenced in a study of shared clonotypes between healthy human individuals. The method was immunoSEQ multiplex PCR; TCRdb's version includes in-frame clones alone and lacks a portion of them. In the table there are more than 2 million clones, around 95% of which are singletons. Material: naive CD4+ T cells sorted from blood. Subset here: CD45RA+ positively selected. These TCRs come from a man aged 18 to 30 in good health.

This chain links TRBV7-9 with TRBJ1-5, with TRBD1 as a possible D gene (5 bases). The V end was cut by 5 bases, the J end by 3 bases, with 17 bases between. Germline V CDR1 and CDR2: SEHNR, FQNEAQ (reference sequence). The CDR3 loop spans 16 amino acids. The CDR3 here is CASSLGLAGLNQPQHF. Written as DNA, the CDR3 is TGTGCCAGCAGCCTAGGATTGGCAGGGCTCAATCAGCCCCAGCATTTT.

A word on this clone: At one end, the junction sequence differs from germline, possibly due to a read error. This chain links TRBV5-8 with TRBJ2-5; D possibly matches TRBD1 or TRBD2 (6 bases each). Germline CDR1 and CDR2: SGHTS and YDEGEE. The CDR3 is made up of 14 amino acids. CDR3 protein: CASSPGAGQKTQYF. The CDR3, as DNA: TGTGCCAGCAGCCCGGGGGCCGGCCAAAAGACCCAGTACTTC.

This chain joins TRBV18 and TRBJ2-4; 7 nucleotides match TRBD1. The V and J ends lost 6 bases and 0 bases, in that order; junction bases with no gene match: 5. The CDR3 totals 15 residues. Germline CDR1 is KGHSH and CDR2 is LQKENI. CDR3 nucleotide sequence: TGTGCCAGCTCCCCCGGACAGGCAGCCAAAAACATTCAGTACTTC. Translating it yields CASSPGQAAKNIQYF.

This clone was detected only once. The chain joins TRBV10-3 to TRBJ1-4; 7 bases match TRBD1. The J segment lost 3 bases and the V segment lost 2 bases, leaving 3 bases of the junction unmatched. CDR1 and CDR2 (germline): ENHRY, SYGVKD. CDR3 length equals 15 residues. CDR3 nucleotides: TGTGCCATCAGTGAGGGTGGGACAGCTAATGAAAAACTGTTTTTT. This gives the protein CAISEGGTANEKLFF.

The chain links TRBV9 to TRBJ2-7, with 8 bases aligning to TRBD1. V shed 0 bases, J shed 3 bases, and the junction held 2 bases outside the gene matches. The CDR3 spans 14 residues. Germline CDR1 SGDLS, CDR2 YYNGEE. The CDR3 region is CASSVGQGYYEQYF. DNA for the CDR3: TGTGCCAGCAGCGTAGGACAGGGGTACTACGAGCAGTACTTC. The full variable domain, completed using reference TRBV9 and TRBJ2-7, is DSGVTQTPKHLITATGQRVTLRCSPRSGDLSVYWYQQSLDQGLQFLIQYYNGEERAKGNILERFSAQQFPDLHSELNLSSLELGDSALYFCASSVGQGYYEQYFGPGTRLTVT.

V gene TRBV4-1 combines with J gene TRBJ1-2; D gene uncertain. In germline, CDR1 is MGHRA, CDR2 YSYEKL. With 4 bases removed from V and 6 bases from J, the gap between germline ends came to 15 bases. CDR3 size: 14 residues. The CDR3 is CASSRRVGYDGYTF. The CDR3 DNA follows: TGCGCCAGCAGCCGGAGAGTAGGTTACGATGGCTACACCTTC.

V and J are TRBV29-1 and TRBJ1-4; a possible D gene is TRBD1 (5 bases). The length of the CDR3 is 15 residues. Per the germline V gene, CDR1 is SQVTM and CDR2 is ANQGSEA. The V and J ends lost 6 bases and 8 bases respectively, with 22 bases between them. The CDR3 loop reads CSVLQGTGGGEKLFF. The CDR3 DNA reads TGCAGCGTCCTCCAGGGAACGGGAGGCGGGGAAAAACTGTTTTTT.

The chain joins TRBV19 to TRBJ2-7, with D perhaps being TRBD1 or TRBD2 (5 bases each). Germline CDR1 is LNHDA and CDR2 is SQIVND (reference sequence). V was clipped by 3 bases and J by 5 bases, with 17 bases between them. CDR3 length equals 15 residues. The CDR3 nucleotides read TGTGCCAGTAGTATTGGGGGACCAGGGACCAACGAGCAGTACTTC. Amino acid sequence: CASSIGGPGTNEQYF.

V usage is TRBV27 and J usage is TRBJ2-1; D possibly uses TRBD1 or TRBD2 (5 bases each). This CDR3 is built from 15 residues. Trimming stripped 2 bases from V and 6 bases from J, with 14 bases between. Germline CDR1 reads MNHEY; CDR2 reads SMNVEV (reference sequence). CDR3 in DNA: TGTGCCAGCAGTTTAGGGGGTACCGTAAGCAATGAGCAGTTCTTC. Its translation is CASSLGGTVSNEQFF.

The chain is built from TRBV10-3 and TRBJ2-2; D is perhaps TRBD1 or TRBD2 (6 bases each). The V gene lost 8 bases and the J gene lost 2 bases, with 12 bases spanning the gap. The CDR3 has 14 amino acids. Germline CDR1 reads ENHRY; CDR2 reads SYGVKD. CDR3 residues: CAIAGQVNTGELFF. Written as DNA, the CDR3 is TGTGCCATCGCGGGACAAGTAAACACCGGGGAGCTGTTTTTT.

The rearrangement joins TRBV4-3 to TRBJ2-7; possibly TRBD1 for D (6 bases). The ends were cut back, 3 bases at V and 2 bases at J, with 11 bases in the middle. CDR3 length: 14 residues. CDR1 LGHNA and CDR2 YSLEER come from the germline V gene. In DNA form, the CDR3 reads TGCGCCAGCAGCCACACGGACAGTCCCTACGAGCAGTACTTC. This encodes CASSHTDSPYEQYF.

With regard to this clone: Other DNA sequences in the same sample also yield this CDR3. V is TRBV5-1 and J is TRBJ2-3; the match to TRBD1 covers 7 bases. CDR3 length: 15 residues. CDR1 is SGHRS and CDR2 is YFSETQ in the germline V gene. The trim removed 0 bases at V and 3 bases at J, leaving 4 bases unmatched. The chain's CDR3 is CASSLGQGVTDTQYF. The CDR3 DNA follows: TGCGCCAGCAGCTTGGGACAGGGTGTAACAGATACGCAGTATTTT.

This clone was found once. The chain employs TRBV11-2 and TRBJ2-6, with 9 bases fitting TRBD1. The CDR3 totals 17 residues. V dropped 6 bases and J dropped 4; count of bases not matched to a gene: 10. The V gene's germline CDR1 is SGHAT and CDR2 FQNNGV. CDR3 amino acids: CASSRTGAKSGANVLTF. DNA for the CDR3: TGTGCCAGCAGTAGGACAGGGGCTAAGTCAGGGGCCAACGTCCTGACTTTC.

A word on this clone: Different DNA sequences within this sample yield the same CDR3. The chain uses TRBV5-1 and TRBJ2-3; D is ambiguous. The CDR3 runs to 13 residues. V was clipped by 4 bases and J by 0 bases, with 6 bases between them. Germline V lookup: CDR1 SGHRS, CDR2 YFSETQ. CDR3 region: CASSISSTDTQYF. For the CDR3, the DNA is TGCGCCAGCAGCATTTCCAGCACAGATACGCAGTATTTT.

The chain joins TRBV7-8 to TRBJ2-7; D gene uncertain. The CDR3 is made up of 13 amino acids. Germline CDR1 SGHVS, CDR2 FQNEAQ. V shed 5 bases and J shed 7 bases, with 15 bases lying between them. CDR3 loop: CASSQYSGSEQYF. CDR3 DNA sequence: TGTGCCAGCAGCCAATATTCAGGTTCAGAGCAGTACTTC.

The genes are TRBV10-1 and TRBJ2-2; D assignment may be TRBD1 or TRBD2 (5 bases each). This CDR3 has 15 amino acids. Per germline, CDR1 WNHNN and CDR2 SYGVQD (reference sequence). Trimming removed 3 bases from V and 0 bases from J, with 8 bases in between. CDR3 in DNA: TGCGCCAGCAGTGAAGGGACGACGAACACCGGGGAGCTGTTTTTT. It codes for CASSEGTTNTGELFF.

The chain couples TRBV6-5 to TRBJ1-1; 7 bases are shared with TRBD1. This CDR3 region has 14 residues. V was pared by 5 bases and J by 1 base, with 4 bases of the junction left unmatched. The germline gives CDR1 MNHEY, CDR2 SVGAGI. CDR3 in amino acids: CASSEGQPNTEAFF. CDR3 nucleotides: TGTGCCAGCAGTGAGGGACAGCCGAACACTGAAGCTTTCTTT.

The chain combines TRBV28 with TRBJ1-5; D remains unclear. The V end was cut by 3 bases, the J end by 6 bases, with 9 bases between. Germline-derived CDR1 and CDR2 are MDHEN and SYDVKM. This CDR3 is 13 amino acids long. CDR3 amino acids: CASSLFNVQPQHF. Written as DNA, the CDR3 is TGTGCCAGCAGTTTGTTCAATGTTCAGCCCCAGCATTTT.

The chain employs TRBV29-1 and TRBJ2-3; D remains unclear. Germline V lookup: CDR1 SQVTM, CDR2 ANQGSEA. Deletions cut 4 bases from V and 0 bases from J, with 14 bases between. This CDR3 has 15 residues. The CDR3 coding sequence is TGCAGCGTTGTATCAGATTCTTCTAGCACAGATACGCAGTATTTT. Translated: CSVVSDSSSTDTQYF.